This T cell receptor (beta chain) originates from a study of blood T cells in healthy people across ages (dated by TCRdb to the mid-2010s). Turning to the overall study: Template switching captured roughly one uniquely barcoded TCR beta cDNA molecule per two T cells in model experiments. To track age-related changes in TCR beta repertoire diversity, the study relied on deep sequencing normalized with unique cDNA molecular identifiers. Using the same blood draw, the study looked at two additional independent replicas of 1 million unique cDNA reads for two donors, one aged 18 to 30 and the other aged 80 or older. The donors were divided into four age groups: young (average approximately 15 years), middle-aged (almost 40), aged (roughly 60) and long-lived (nearly 85).

The library was produced with 5' RACE. The reads were generated on an Illumina HiSeq 2500. A second 7 to 11 cycle PCR used a sample-barcoded 5' primer and a J-beta primer mix. Each TCR beta cDNA molecule received a unique molecular identifier from a template-switch 5' adaptor carrying 12 random nucleotides. Each sample yielded at least 3 million CDR3-containing paired-end reads. First-strand cDNA was synthesized from all RNA with the Mint cDNA synthesis kit, primed by a TRBC-specific oligonucleotide. Following uracil-DNA glycosylase treatment, all cDNA underwent a first 18-cycle PCR with the universal primers M1SS and BC2_uni_R. As for the original processing: Normalization of each sample was performed by random selection of 1 million high-quality reads, each carrying a distinct molecular identifier. Instead of being binned into consensus sequences, reads with shared molecular identifiers were discarded. CDR3 identification, clonotype clustering and error correction used MiTCR with a Q25 quality threshold and the strictest error-elimination algorithm. A nonparametric unseen species model with Euler transformation was used to estimate a lower bound on total TCR beta diversity. TCRdb applied fastp at Q25 and MiXCR to the public reads, then kept only in-frame beta chains. Entries that share a CDR3 protein sequence are merged under the most common genes and DNA. The authors' filters were not applied to this entry. The sample table records some 890,000 distinct CDR3 sequences; roughly 29% of these occur just once. The top ten clonotypes cover approximately 10% of the sample.

From the germline V gene, CDR1 is SGHTA and CDR2 is FQGNSA. Reading from cysteine to phenylalanine, the CDR3 counts 14 amino acids. The kept DNA is CDR3 alone, 42 bases in frame from the first base. The junction shows trimming of 5 bases on V and 5 bases on J, and the gene matches do not reach 9 bases of it. The donors were 40 or so Caucasian individuals from Russia, aged 6 to 90 years, who were systemically healthy. Each donor gave 8 to 10 milliliters of peripheral blood, drawn into EDTA-treated Vacutainer tubes. Ficoll-Paque density-gradient centrifugation was used to isolate PBMCs, with at least 7 million per sample. Total RNA, at least 5 micrograms per sample, was extracted from PBMCs with Trizol reagent. The percentages of naive CD45RAhigh/CD27high T cells were determined by flow cytometry on a PBMC aliquot from every donor. Summary of the overall study and its limitations: Compared with the aged group, more naive CD4+ T cells, fewer expanded clones and increased TCR diversity were shown by the long-lived group, suggesting age selection. Bulk unsorted PBMC profiling prevented conclusive comparison of naive and antigen-experienced compartments. Because the CMV infection status of the donors was unknown, age-related changes in expanded clonotypes may potentially have been confounded. Estimates of total diversity from one million sequenced T cells were regarded as lower bounds and underestimates. Observed TCR beta diversity per million T cells fell roughly linearly with age, and a significant reduction was already apparent by age roughly 40. The percentage of naive T cells measured by flow cytometry correlated strongly with observed TCR beta diversity.

In regard to this clonotype: Its cognate antigen has yet to be identified. Base qualities are not at hand, and no much larger clone is one base apart.

The sample also formed part of further work on T cells of mothers and their children. As the second publication notes: Nine systemically healthy Caucasian individuals, comprising three mothers and their six children, were included as donors. cDNA synthesis used all of the extracted RNA, with roughly 1.5 ug of RNA in each 15 ul reaction. In the second PCR, sample barcodes and 2-4 random nucleotides were introduced via the M1S primer. Over 9.5 million TCR beta CDR3 reads came from each mother, compared with some 3 million reads from each child. In both related and unrelated pairs, thymic selection shapes the output of TCR recombination in a similar way, with inherited differences having only a minor effect. Normalized repertoire overlap was always found to be slightly, but never significantly, higher in related mother-child pairs than in unrelated mother-child pairs. With a sensitivity of approximately 100 clones per million clonotypes, no persistent microchimeric T cell clones were detected. To look for features that set related mother-child pairs apart from unrelated individuals, the researchers ran deep NGS to compare the TCR beta repertoires of mothers and children. The mean age was roughly 44 +/- 4 years for the mothers and about 12 +/- 4 years for the children. After adapters were ligated using NEBNext reagents, the libraries underwent 100+100 nt paired-end sequencing on an Illumina HiSeq 2000. To prevent cross-contamination, the mother and child libraries were prepared a month apart and were sequenced in separate runs. Between roughly 450,000 and 2,000,000 distinct TCR beta clonotypes were identified per donor. Naive TCR beta clonotypes were estimated from low-frequency clonotypes matched to each donor's FACS-determined naive share, without sorting.

Sequenced material: blood. The V and J segments used are TRBV7-2 and TRBJ2-7; TRBD1 matches 7 bases in the middle. This TCR came from a woman aged 40 to 50 in good health. This receptor carries the CDR3 CASSPATGSNEQYF. The DNA sequence is as follows: TGTGCCAGCAGCCCCGCGACAGGGTCGAACGAGCAGTACTTC.